The 32 T cell receptor beta chains below were found in one sample sequenced in a study of blood T cell repertoires in COVID-19. Profiling relied on immunoSEQ multiplex PCR, and the TCRdb table lists in-frame clones only, not all of them. The sample shows fewer than 250,000 clones, about nine tenths of them seen only once. Sequencing was carried out using peripheral blood. These receptor sequences come from a man aged 30-40 years with acute or convalescent COVID-19.

This clone was seen more than once but under ten times. The gene calls are TRBV9 and TRBJ1-2, with D maybe TRBD1 (5 bases). CDR3 length: 13 residues. Germline V CDR1 and CDR2: SGDLS, YYNGEE. The V end lost 0 bases, the J end lost 6 bases, and 9 bases lay between the germline ends. CDR3 nucleotide sequence: TGTGCCAGCAGCGTAGTATCCAGGGATGGCTACACCTTC. Amino acid sequence: CASSVVSRDGYTF.

This clone appeared a few times. This sample includes further DNA sequences coding for the same CDR3. The chain links TRBV6-5 to TRBJ2-7; TRBD2 might be the D (5 bases). Germline V lookup: CDR1 MNHEY, CDR2 SVGAGI. The CDR3 totals 13 residues. V was clipped by 0 bases and J by 2 bases, with 5 bases between them. The CDR3 sequence is CASSYSGAYEQYF. The CDR3 DNA follows: TGTGCCAGCAGTTACTCGGGAGCCTACGAGCAGTACTTC.

The genes are TRBV9 and TRBJ1-1; D remains unclear. The germline V gene encodes CDR1 SGDLS and CDR2 YYNGEE. The CDR3 totals 13 residues. V was clipped by 7 bases and J by 5 bases, with 15 bases between them. Written as DNA, the CDR3 is TGTGCCAGCTCGGGGTTCCCGAAAACTGAAGCTTTCTTT. Residues: CASSGFPKTEAFF. The full variable domain, its missing parts supplied by reference TRBV9 and TRBJ1-1, is DSGVTQTPKHLITATGQRVTLRCSPRSGDLSVYWYQQSLDQGLQFLIQYYNGEERAKGNILERFSAQQFPDLHSELNLSSLELGDSALYFCASSGFPKTEAFFGQGTRLTVV.

The J gene is TRBJ1-1, the V gene TRBV24-1; perhaps TRBD1 as D (6 bases). V was pared by 2 bases and J by 4 bases, with 10 bases between. Per the germline V gene, CDR1 is KGHDR and CDR2 is SFDVKD. The CDR3 contains 14 residues. CDR3 bases: TGTGCCACCAGTGATTCTACAGGGTCCACTGAAGCTTTCTTT. This codes for CATSDSTGSTEAFF.

The chain combines TRBV21-1 with TRBJ2-7; the table assigns TRBD1, which was not confirmed against the DNA. TRBV21-1 is annotated as a pseudogene. The CDR3 sequence is 16 residues long. The DNA of the CDR3 is TGTGCCAGCAGCAAAGTTCAGGGGACAGCGTCCTACGAGCAGTACTTC. This gives the protein CASSKVQGTASYEQYF.

This clone was recorded once. The chain is built from TRBV7-9 and TRBJ2-3; D possibly corresponds to TRBD2 (6 bases). The V end was cut by 5 bases, the J end by 3 bases, with 15 bases between. The CDR3 has 15 residues. Per the germline V gene, CDR1 is SEHNR and CDR2 is FQNEAQ (reference sequence). CDR3 in DNA: TGTGCCAGCAGCCTAGTCCGGAGGGGTACAGATACGCAGTATTTT. It yields the protein CASSLVRRGTDTQYF. Full variable domain (outside the CDR3, taken from reference TRBV7-9 and TRBJ2-3): DTGVSQNPRHKITKRGQNVTFRCDPISEHNRLYWYRQTLGQGPEFLTYFQNEAQLEKSRLLSDRFSAERPKGSFSTLEIQRTEQGDSAMYLCASSLVRRGTDTQYFGPGTRLTVL.

The chain links TRBV27 to TRBJ2-6, with a possible D match to TRBD2 (6 bases). Germline V gene sequence: CDR1 MNHEY, CDR2 SMNVEV (reference sequence). The length of the CDR3 is 15 residues. V lost 7 bases to trimming and J lost 1 base, with 11 bases between them. CDR3 sequence (DNA): TGTGCCAGCATGTCCGGGGGATCTGGGGCCAACGTCCTGACTTTC. Amino acid sequence: CASMSGGSGANVLTF.

The chain couples TRBV2 to TRBJ2-1; 9 bases match TRBD1. J lost 6 bases, V lost 4 bases, and 4 bases had no gene match. Per the germline V gene, CDR1 is SNHLY and CDR2 is FYNNEI. This CDR3 is built from 14 residues. In DNA form, the CDR3 reads TGTGCCAGCAGTGGGACAGGGGTACCCAATGAGCAGTTCTTC. It encodes CASSGTGVPNEQFF.

The chain joins TRBV28 to TRBJ2-3; TRBD2 matches at 10 bases. This CDR3 region has 19 residues. V lost 2 bases to trimming and J lost 3 bases; unmatched junction nucleotides: 14. Per germline, CDR1 MDHEN and CDR2 SYDVKM. CDR3 amino acids: CASSLPRYRTSGRTDTQYF. The CDR3 region has the DNA TGTGCCAGCAGTTTACCCCGATACCGGACTAGCGGACGTACAGATACGCAGTATTTT.

The chain has TRBV28 and TRBJ1-6, with a possible D match to TRBD1 (5 bases). Trimming removed 6 bases from V and 2 bases from J, with 14 bases in between. CDR1 and CDR2 (germline): MDHEN, SYDVKM. The CDR3 spans 16 residues. CDR3 DNA: TGTGCCAGCAGGATCCGCGGGGGAGCCTATAATTCACCCCTCCACTTT. Protein: CASRIRGGAYNSPLHF.

The J gene is TRBJ2-5, the V gene TRBV28; D possibly corresponds to TRBD1 (7 bases). V gave up 5 bases and J gave up 8 bases, with 18 bases separating them. Germline V gene data show CDR1 as MDHEN and CDR2 as SYDVKM. CDR3 length equals 14 residues. CDR3 residues: CASSTPSTGTTQYF. The CDR3 DNA sequence: TGTGCCAGCAGTACCCCATCGACAGGGACTACCCAGTACTTC.

In its sample, this clone was seen once. The V gene is TRBV7-2, the J gene TRBJ2-1, with TRBD2 matching 12 bases. J gave up 2 bases and V 5 bases, and 7 bases lay outside the gene matches. The V gene's germline CDR1 is SGHTA and CDR2 FQGNSA. CDR3 length equals 17 residues. In DNA form, the CDR3 reads TGTGCCAGCAGCGGACGACTAGCGGGAGAACCCTACAATGAGCAGTTCTTC. Translation: CASSGRLAGEPYNEQFF. Variable domain in full (rest from reference TRBV7-2 and TRBJ2-1): GAGVSQSPSNKVTEKGKDVELRCDPISGHTALYWYRQSLGQGLEFLIYFQGNSAPDKSGLPSDRFSAERTGGSVSTLTIQRTQQEDSAVYLCASSGRLAGEPYNEQFFGPGTRLTVL.

The J gene is TRBJ2-5, the V gene TRBV28; D is unresolved. Between the trimmed V and J ends, which lost 1 base and 9 bases, there was a span of 12 bases. The CDR3 runs to 13 residues. Germline assignment: CDR1 MDHEN and CDR2 SYDVKM. DNA of the CDR3: TGTGCCAGCAGTTTATCTGGTTGGCAAGCCCAGTACTTC. It is translated as CASSLSGWQAQYF.

The V call is TRBV7-9, the J call TRBJ2-7, with 12 positions matching TRBD1. Germline CDR1 is SEHNR and CDR2 is FQNEAQ (reference sequence). Trimming cost V 4 bases and J 6 bases; bases outside gene matches: 4. The CDR3 is made up of 14 amino acids. The CDR3 coding sequence is TGTGCCAGCAGCTACCCGGGACAGGGGGCCGAGCAGTACTTC. The encoded protein is CASSYPGQGAEQYF.

This clone was found once. The chain recombines TRBV6-1 with TRBJ2-7, with D possibly TRBD1 on 5 matching bases. The CDR3 covers 14 residues. The V end was cut by 3 bases, the J end by 2 bases, with 11 bases between. Per the germline V gene, CDR1 is MNHNS and CDR2 is SASEGT. The CDR3 loop reads CASSDRVVTYEQYF. The CDR3 DNA reads TGTGCCAGCAGTGACAGGGTTGTTACCTACGAGCAGTACTTC.

The V call is TRBV25-1, the J call TRBJ2-7; no firm D call. With 0 bases removed from V and 0 bases from J, the gap between germline ends came to 6 bases. The CDR3 spans 14 residues. Germline V gene sequence: CDR1 MGHDK, CDR2 SYGVNS. The CDR3 spells CASSEYGGSYEQYF. The CDR3 coding sequence is TGTGCCAGCAGTGAATATGGCGGCTCCTACGAGCAGTACTTC.

The chain links TRBV29-1 to TRBJ1-5; D perhaps matches TRBD1 (5 bases). Trimming removed 5 bases at V and 3 bases at J, with 14 bases between. CDR3 length equals 14 residues. Germline assignment: CDR1 SQVTM and CDR2 ANQGSEA. The CDR3 here is CSVRVVGVNQPQHF. DNA of the CDR3: TGCAGCGTTCGCGTTGTAGGGGTCAATCAGCCCCAGCATTTT.

This clone has only a few counts. The rearrangement links TRBV4-1 to TRBJ2-2, with a tentative D call TRBD1 (5 bases). The CDR3 length is 13 residues. V lost 2 bases and J 7 bases, leaving 8 bases between the germline ends. Per germline, CDR1 MGHRA and CDR2 YSYEKL. CDR3 coding DNA: TGCGCCAGCAGCCAATTAAGGGGCGGGGAGCTGTTTTTT. Translation gives CASSQLRGGELFF.

The rearrangement links TRBV5-1 to TRBJ2-7, with D unclear. There are 13 residues in the CDR3. Germline values: CDR1 SGHRS, CDR2 YFSETQ. The V end was cut by 0 bases, the J end by 2 bases, with 6 bases between. The CDR3 region is CASSLGSTYEQYF. Written as DNA, the CDR3 is TGCGCCAGCAGCTTGGGTTCAACCTACGAGCAGTACTTC.

This clone has only a few counts. The chain recombines TRBV27 with TRBJ2-1; D is perhaps TRBD1 (5 bases). Germline values: CDR1 MNHEY, CDR2 SMNVEV (reference sequence). This CDR3 has 11 residues. Trimming took off 5 bases at V and 7 bases at J, with 6 bases between the two ends. The CDR3 bases are TGTGCCAGCAGTAGGGGTAATGAGCAGTTCTTC. Translation gives CASSRGNEQFF.

This chain joins TRBV28 and TRBJ1-6; the match to TRBD1 covers 8 bases. Per germline, CDR1 MDHEN and CDR2 SYDVKM. The CDR3 has 15 residues. The trim removed 7 bases at V and 7 bases at J, leaving 9 bases unmatched. The chain's CDR3 is CASTLLDRENSPLHF. CDR3 sequence (DNA): TGTGCCAGCACCCTTCTGGACAGGGAGAATTCACCCCTCCACTTT.

In DNA form, the CDR3 reads TGTGCCAGCAGCCAGGACGCTTGGGACAGAGCAAACTATGGCTACACCTTC. This gives the protein CASSQDAWDRANYGYTF. The rearrangement links TRBV4-2 to TRBJ1-2; 7 bases match TRBD1. CDR3 length: 17 amino acids. The V segment lost 3 bases and the J segment 2 bases; nucleotides outside the gene matches: 12. CDR1 is LGHNA, CDR2 YNFKEQ, per germline.

The genes are TRBV28 and TRBJ1-2; 7 positions agree with TRBD1. The CDR3 is 13 amino acids. Germline-derived CDR1 and CDR2 are MDHEN and SYDVKM. Trimming cost V 6 bases and J 8 bases; bases outside gene matches: 9. CDR3 amino acids: CASRLRTGDGYTF. CDR3 DNA sequence: TGTGCCAGCAGACTTAGAACAGGGGACGGCTACACCTTC.

This sequence joins TRBV5-6 and TRBJ2-5; TRBD1 aligns across 8 bases. The V gene's germline CDR1 is SGHDT and CDR2 YYEEEE. This CDR3 region has 13 residues. J lost 4 bases, V lost 4 bases, and 3 bases had no gene match. The CDR3 loop is CASSTGTGETQYF. The CDR3 bases are TGTGCCAGCAGCACCGGGACAGGAGAGACCCAGTACTTC.

V and J are TRBV5-4 and TRBJ1-4; maybe TRBD1 (5 bases). Between the trimmed V and J ends, which lost 4 bases and 7 bases, there was a span of 17 bases. Looked up from germline, CDR1 is SGHNT and CDR2 is YYREEE (reference sequence). The CDR3 covers 15 residues. Here the CDR3 reads CASSSPGGRGEKLFF. The DNA of the CDR3 is TGTGCCAGCAGCAGCCCCGGGGGTCGTGGTGAAAAACTGTTTTTT.

CDR3 DNA: TGCAGCGTTGAGAGACCGACGGGACTAGTTGGAAATGAGCAGTTCTTC. Translation gives CSVERPTGLVGNEQFF. J is TRBJ2-1 and V is TRBV29-1; TRBD2 aligns across 8 bases. The J segment lost 7 bases and the V segment lost 3 bases, leaving 14 bases of the junction unmatched. CDR3 length: 16 residues. The V gene's germline CDR1 is SQVTM and CDR2 ANQGSEA.

V and J are TRBV19 and TRBJ1-3; TRBD1 agrees at 7 bases. V was clipped by 3 bases and J by 4 bases; unmatched bases: 3. The CDR3 totals 14 residues. In germline, CDR1 is LNHDA, CDR2 SQIVND (reference sequence). DNA for the CDR3: TGTGCCAGTAGTATTGGACAGGCGGGAAACACCATATATTTT. As protein: CASSIGQAGNTIYF.

This clone was seen only once. The gene calls are TRBV30 and TRBJ2-1; 10 positions match TRBD1. The CDR3 is made up of 14 amino acids. Per the germline V gene, CDR1 is GTSNPN and CDR2 is SVGIG (reference sequence). With 5 bases clipped from V and 4 bases from J, the junction kept 5 bases outside the gene matches. The CDR3 loop is CAWDRDRGYNEQFF. Written as DNA, the CDR3 is TGTGCCTGGGACCGGGACAGGGGATACAATGAGCAGTTCTTC.

V gene TRBV5-6 combines with J gene TRBJ1-5; the D gene is possibly TRBD1 (5 bases). Germline CDR1 reads SGHDT; CDR2 reads YYEEEE. CDR3 size: 17 residues. Trimming removed 0 bases at V and 0 bases at J, with 13 bases between. The CDR3 region is CASSLGWGSGSNQPQHF. The CDR3 nucleotides read TGTGCCAGCAGCTTGGGTTGGGGCTCCGGTAGCAATCAGCCCCAGCATTTT.

V usage is TRBV28 and J usage is TRBJ1-6, with 7 positions matching TRBD1. The CDR3 has 17 residues. Trimming removed 6 bases from V and 3 bases from J; junction bases left unmatched: 11. CDR1 MDHEN and CDR2 SYDVKM come from the germline V gene. The CDR3 protein is CASRALRQGIYNSPLHF. The CDR3 coding sequence is TGTGCCAGCAGGGCCCTTCGACAGGGAATCTATAATTCACCCCTCCACTTT.

The table lists this clone with a count of one. The gene calls are TRBV20-1 and TRBJ2-7; D not certain. V lost 6 bases to trimming and J lost 6 bases, with 12 bases between them. CDR3 length equals 11 residues. Germline loops: CDR1 DFQATT, CDR2 SNEGSKA (reference sequence). CDR3 DNA sequence: TGCAGTGCCACCTACTCCCGCGAGCAGTACTTC. It codes for CSATYSREQYF.

The J gene is TRBJ2-7, the V gene TRBV24-1; D is unclear. Germline assignment: CDR1 KGHDR and CDR2 SFDVKD. The ends were cut back, 5 bases at V and 2 bases at J, with 15 bases in the middle. CDR3 length: 15 residues. This CDR3 reads CATSARPTSPYEQYF. CDR3 sequence (DNA): TGTGCCACCAGTGCCCGCCCGACAAGTCCCTACGAGCAGTACTTC.